This T cell receptor beta chain was observed in a study of CD4 and CD8 cells across lung adenocarcinoma regions. Samples came from patients with localized non-small cell lung adenocarcinoma. This CDR3 is built from 14 residues. The germline V gene encodes CDR1 MNHEY and CDR2 SVGEGT. V was pared by 7 bases and J by 4 bases, with 7 bases of the junction left unmatched. TCRdb re-analysed the PCR reads in MiXCR, keeping a single row per CDR3 protein. The sample has approximately 9,000 distinct CDR3 sequences; approximately 55% are singletons. The sample taken for sequencing was CD8+ T cells from the margin of a lung tumor. This TCR derives from a female donor with lung adenocarcinoma. The CD4 and CD8 labels of this study may be unreliable. This chain connects TRBV6-2 or TRBV6-3 to TRBJ1-5; 7 nucleotides line up with TRBD1. The CDR3 is CASTAGGGNQPQHF. The DNA for the CDR3 is TGTGCCAGCACTGCAGGGGGGGGAAATCAGCCCCAGCATTTT.